The 14 T cell receptor beta chains below were found in one sample sequenced in a study of T cells in tumors after PD-1 blockade. This table comes from immunoSEQ multiplex PCR, and its TCRdb copy is limited to in-frame clones, with some not included. The profile shows 60,000 to 70,000 clones, 74% of them singletons. The source was PBMCs, collected after anti-PD-1 treatment. The receptors were gathered from a human donor with basal cell carcinoma.

The chain combines TRBV28 with TRBJ1-1; possible D gene TRBD1, 6 bases. The CDR3 loop spans 14 amino acids. CDR1 and CDR2 (germline): MDHEN, SYDVKM. Trimming removed 7 bases from V and 5 bases from J, with 17 bases in between. CDR3 bases: TGTGCCAGCACCTTTTGGGGGCTGGATACTGAAGCTTTCTTT. Translated: CASTFWGLDTEAFF.

This chain uses TRBV19 with TRBJ2-7; 9 bases are shared with TRBD2. The CDR3 extends over 16 amino acids. Per germline, CDR1 LNHDA and CDR2 SQIVND (reference sequence). Trimming at V came to 3 bases and at J to 3 bases, leaving 9 bases not matched to a gene. CDR3 bases: TGTGCCAGTAGTATCCCTCCCGGACTAGCGAACTACGAGCAGTACTTC. This gives the protein CASSIPPGLANYEQYF.

The chain uses TRBV5-1 and TRBJ1-5; the D gene is possibly TRBD1 (6 bases). CDR3 size: 14 residues. The germline CDR1 and CDR2 sequences are SGHRS and YFSETQ. With 0 bases removed from V and 6 bases from J, the gap between germline ends came to 10 bases. Here the CDR3 reads CASSLDSGVQPQHF. DNA of the CDR3: TGCGCCAGCAGCTTGGATTCAGGGGTTCAGCCCCAGCATTTT.

This chain uses TRBV6-5 with TRBJ2-2; TRBD1 agrees at 7 bases. With 5 bases clipped from V and 4 bases from J, the junction kept 7 bases outside the gene matches. CDR1 is MNHEY, CDR2 SVGAGI, per germline. This CDR3 contains 15 residues. The CDR3 coding sequence is TGTGCCAGCAGTCGCGTTGCAGGGGGCACCGGGGAGCTGTTTTTT. It is translated as CASSRVAGGTGELFF.

The gene calls are TRBV3-1 (or the pseudogene TRBV3-2) and TRBJ2-7; 7 bases are shared with TRBD2. The CDR3 length is 14 residues. With 3 bases clipped from V and 4 bases from J, the junction kept 6 bases outside the gene matches. Germline assignment: CDR1 LGHDT and CDR2 YNNKEL (reference sequence). The CDR3 spells CASSHPNSGYEQYF. The CDR3 region has the DNA TGTGCCAGCAGCCATCCGAATAGCGGGTACGAGCAGTACTTC.

V gene TRBV5-1 combines with J gene TRBJ1-3; 7 bases fit TRBD1. Per germline, CDR1 SGHRS and CDR2 YFSETQ. The CDR3 length is 16 residues. The V segment lost 3 bases and the J segment 0 bases; nucleotides outside the gene matches: 6. This CDR3 reads CASSYLGQLSGNTIYF. CDR3 in DNA: TGCGCCAGCAGCTACCTGGGACAGCTCTCTGGAAACACCATATATTTT. The variable domain in full, with the rest retrieved from reference TRBV5-1 and TRBJ1-3, is KAGVTQTPRYLIKTRGQQVTLSCSPISGHRSVSWYQQTPGQGLQFLFEYFSETQRNKGNFPGRFSGRQFSNSRSEMNVSTLELGDSALYLCASSYLGQLSGNTIYFGEGSWLTVV.

The V and J genes are TRBV10-3 and TRBJ2-5, with TRBD1 matching over 7 bases. The germline gives CDR1 ENHRY, CDR2 SYGVKD. Unmatched junction bases numbered 14, after V lost 7 bases and J lost 9 bases. The CDR3 runs to 14 residues. CDR3 residues: CAINPGTAQTSQYF. DNA of the CDR3: TGTGCCATCAACCCCGGGACAGCTCAGACCTCCCAGTACTTC.

The CDR3 DNA sequence: TGTGCCACCAGTGATAATCGACTAGCGGGGGGCGCGAACACCGGGGAGCTGTTTTTT. Amino acids: CATSDNRLAGGANTGELFF. The chain combines TRBV24-1 with TRBJ2-2, with TRBD2 matching over 13 bases. The germline V gene has CDR1 KGHDR and CDR2 SFDVKD. The junction had 6 bases not matched to a gene; V was cut back by 3 bases and J by 0 bases. This CDR3 has 19 amino acids.

This chain uses TRBV5-5 with TRBJ2-7, with D tentatively TRBD2 (7 bases). Trimming stripped 3 bases from V and 5 bases from J, with 15 bases between. CDR1 and CDR2 from the germline V gene are SGHKS and YYEKEE (reference sequence). The CDR3 runs 14 residues. CDR3 sequence: CASSSGGQRNEQYF. CDR3 nucleotides: TGTGCCAGCAGCTCGGGGGGCCAGAGGAACGAGCAGTACTTC.

This clone was counted a few times. The chain has TRBV10-2 and TRBJ2-7; possible D gene TRBD1, 6 bases. The length of the CDR3 is 13 residues. From germline, CDR1 is WSHSY and CDR2 SAAADI. Trimming stripped 7 bases from V and 6 bases from J, with 16 bases between. The CDR3 reads CASTQGSSSEQYF. The CDR3 bases are TGCGCCAGCACTCAGGGGTCGTCGAGCGAGCAGTACTTC.

The J gene is TRBJ1-6, the V gene TRBV6-4; 8 bases align to TRBD1. Germline V lookup: CDR1 MRHNA, CDR2 SNTAGT. The junction had 5 bases not matched to a gene; V was cut back by 6 bases and J by 7 bases. The CDR3 is made up of 14 amino acids. The CDR3 DNA sequence: TGTGCCAGCAGCCGTGGACAGGGCAATTCACCCCTCCACTTT. Its protein is CASSRGQGNSPLHF.

V is TRBV4-2 and J is TRBJ2-3, with TRBD2 matching over 7 bases. The germline CDR1 and CDR2 sequences are LGHNA and YNFKEQ. This CDR3 has 15 residues. After removal of 4 bases from V and 4 bases from J, the junction contained 8 bases not matched to a gene. The chain's CDR3 is CASSPVKGGSDTQYF. In DNA form, the CDR3 reads TGTGCCAGCAGCCCAGTCAAGGGAGGGTCAGATACGCAGTATTTT.

The chain employs TRBV24-1 and TRBJ2-5; tentatively, D is TRBD2 (5 bases). Germline CDR1 reads KGHDR; CDR2 reads SFDVKD. This CDR3 spans 13 amino acids. V was trimmed by 4 bases and J by 3 bases, leaving 8 bases between them. Here the CDR3 reads CATSDPTKETQYF. Here the CDR3 DNA reads TGTGCCACCAGTGACCCGACTAAAGAGACCCAGTACTTC.

The rearrangement links TRBV6-1 to TRBJ1-2; D is unclear. Germline-derived CDR1 and CDR2 are MNHNS and SASEGT. The CDR3 spans 14 residues. The V end lost 3 bases, the J end lost 2 bases, and 10 bases lay between the germline ends. The CDR3 loop reads CASSEIQINYGYTF. CDR3 DNA: TGTGCCAGCAGTGAGATACAGATCAACTATGGCTACACCTTC.